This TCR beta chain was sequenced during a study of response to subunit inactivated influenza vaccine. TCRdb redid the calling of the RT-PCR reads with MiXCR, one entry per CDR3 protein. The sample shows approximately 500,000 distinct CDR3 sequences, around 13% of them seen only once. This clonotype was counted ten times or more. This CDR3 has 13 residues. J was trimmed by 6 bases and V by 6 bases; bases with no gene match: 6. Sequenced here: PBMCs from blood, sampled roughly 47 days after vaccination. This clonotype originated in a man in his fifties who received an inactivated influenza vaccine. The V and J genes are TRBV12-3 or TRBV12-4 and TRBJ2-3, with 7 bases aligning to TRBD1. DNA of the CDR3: TGTGCCAGCAGCACAGGGGATTGGGATACGCAGTATTTT. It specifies CASSTGDWDTQYF.